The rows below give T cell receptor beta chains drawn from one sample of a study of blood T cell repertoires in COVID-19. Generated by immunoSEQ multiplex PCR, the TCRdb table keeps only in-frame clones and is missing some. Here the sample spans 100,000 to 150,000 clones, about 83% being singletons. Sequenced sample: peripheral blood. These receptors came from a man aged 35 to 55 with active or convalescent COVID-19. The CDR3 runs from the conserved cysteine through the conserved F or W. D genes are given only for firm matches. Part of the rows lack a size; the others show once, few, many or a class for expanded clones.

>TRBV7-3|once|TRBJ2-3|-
TGTGCCAGCAGCTTGACTCCTAGCACAGATACGCAGTATTTT
CASSLTPSTDTQYF
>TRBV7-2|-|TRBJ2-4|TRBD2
TGTGCCAGCAGCTCCAGTGTAGGGAGCGGGGGGGAGAAAAACATTCAGTACTTC
CASSSSVGSGGEKNIQYF
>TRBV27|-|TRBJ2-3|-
TGTGCCAGCAGAACCCCCCCATCAGGAGATACGCAGTATTTT
CASRTPPSGDTQYF
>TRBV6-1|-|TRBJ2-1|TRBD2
TGTGCCAGCAGTGAAATCTGGGGGGGGATAAATGAGCAGTTCTTC
CASSEIWGGINEQFF
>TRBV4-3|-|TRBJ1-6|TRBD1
TGCGCCAGCAGCCAAGTCAGTTCGGCGGACGGGACAGGGGGTTCACCCCTCCACTTT
CASSQVSSADGTGGSPLHF
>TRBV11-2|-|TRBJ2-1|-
TGTGCCAGCAGCTCCCGGGGGACCACCTACAATGAGCAGTTCTTC
CASSSRGTTYNEQFF
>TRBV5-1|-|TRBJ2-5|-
TGCGCCAGCAGCTTGGTTCGGGGTAATCAAGAGACCCAGTACTTC
CASSLVRGNQETQYF
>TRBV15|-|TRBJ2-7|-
TGTGCCACCAGCAGAGCCCGGGCAGGGTCGACCTACGAGCAGTACTTC
CATSRARAGSTYEQYF
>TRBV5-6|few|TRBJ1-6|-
TGTGCCAGCAGCCTTGGTTCGGGGCGGGGCTCTAATTCACCCCTCCACTTT
CASSLGSGRGSNSPLHF
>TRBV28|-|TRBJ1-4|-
TGTGCCAGCAGTTTAGCGGGGGAAAAACTGTTTTTT
CASSLAGEKLFF
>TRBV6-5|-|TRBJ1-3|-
TGTGCCAGCAGTTCCTTTGGAAACACCATATATTTT
CASSSFGNTIYF